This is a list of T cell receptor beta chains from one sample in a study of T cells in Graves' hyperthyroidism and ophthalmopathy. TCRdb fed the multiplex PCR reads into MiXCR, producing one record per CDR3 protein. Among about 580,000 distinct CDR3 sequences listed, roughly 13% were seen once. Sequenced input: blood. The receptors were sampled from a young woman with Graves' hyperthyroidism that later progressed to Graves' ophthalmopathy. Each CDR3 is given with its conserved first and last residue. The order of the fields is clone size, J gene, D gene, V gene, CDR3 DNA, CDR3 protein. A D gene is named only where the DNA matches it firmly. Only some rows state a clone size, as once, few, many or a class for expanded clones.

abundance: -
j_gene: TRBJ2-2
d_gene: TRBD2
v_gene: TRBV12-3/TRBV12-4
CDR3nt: TGTGCCAGCAGTCCCTACTCTAGCGGGAGGGACACCGGGGAGCTGTTTTTT
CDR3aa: CASSPYSSGRDTGELFF

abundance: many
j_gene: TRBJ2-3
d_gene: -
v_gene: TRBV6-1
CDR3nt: TGTGCCAGCACCCACCGACGGGGGAGAGGCACAGATACGCAGTATTTT
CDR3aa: CASTHRRGRGTDTQYF

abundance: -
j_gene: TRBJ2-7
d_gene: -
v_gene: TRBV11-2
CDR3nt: TGTGCCAGCAGCTTAAATTCGGGGTTTAGCTCCTACGAGCAGTACTTC
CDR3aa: CASSLNSGFSSYEQYF

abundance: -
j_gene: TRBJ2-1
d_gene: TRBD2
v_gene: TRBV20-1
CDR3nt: TGCAGTGCTTCCACACTAGCGGGTGACTACAATGAGCAGTTCTTC
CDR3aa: CSASTLAGDYNEQFF

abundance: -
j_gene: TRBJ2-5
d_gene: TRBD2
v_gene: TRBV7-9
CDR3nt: TGTGCCAGCAGCTGGGGGGGGGAGGGCCAAGAGACCCAGTACTTC
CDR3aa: CASSWGGEGQETQYF

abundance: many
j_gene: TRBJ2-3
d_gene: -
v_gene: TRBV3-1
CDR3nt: TGTGCCAGCAGCCAAGATCCCTGGACAGATACGCAGTATTTT
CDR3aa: CASSQDPWTDTQYF

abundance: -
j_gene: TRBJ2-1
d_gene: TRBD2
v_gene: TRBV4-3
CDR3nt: TGCGCCAGCAGCCTCCAGCGGGAGTCATCCTACAATGAGCAGTTCTTC
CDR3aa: CASSLQRESSYNEQFF

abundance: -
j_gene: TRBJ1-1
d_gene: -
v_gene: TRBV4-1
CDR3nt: TGCGCCAGCAGCCAAGTCGGGGTCTTTAAAGCTTTCTTT
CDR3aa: CASSQVGVFKAFF

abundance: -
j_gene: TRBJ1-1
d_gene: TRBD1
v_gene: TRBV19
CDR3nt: TGTGCCAGTAGTATAGTACAGGGGGCAAGCACTGAAGCTTTCTTT
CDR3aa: CASSIVQGASTEAFF

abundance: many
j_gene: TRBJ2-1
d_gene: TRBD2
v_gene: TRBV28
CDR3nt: TGTGCCAGCAGTTTAGGAGGTTTAGCGGGAATCGCGAAACAGTTCTTC
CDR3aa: CASSLGGLAGIAKQFF

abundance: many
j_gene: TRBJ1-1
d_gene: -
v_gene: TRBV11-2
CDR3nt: TGTGCCAGCAGCTTAGACAGGGCGAGGACTGAAGCTTTCTTT
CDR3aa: CASSLDRARTEAFF

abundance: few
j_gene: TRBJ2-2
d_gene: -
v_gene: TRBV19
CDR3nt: TGTGCCAGTAGTAGGAACACGAACACCGGGGAGCTGTTTTTT
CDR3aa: CASSRNTNTGELFF

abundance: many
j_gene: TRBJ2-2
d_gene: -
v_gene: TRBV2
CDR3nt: TGTGCCAGCAGTCCTCAGGGTACCACCGGGGAGCTGTTTTTT
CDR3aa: CASSPQGTTGELFF

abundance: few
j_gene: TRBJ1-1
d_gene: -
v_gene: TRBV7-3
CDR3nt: TGTGCCAGCAGCTTAAAGCCGGGACACTCTGAAGCTTTCTTT
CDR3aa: CASSLKPGHSEAFF

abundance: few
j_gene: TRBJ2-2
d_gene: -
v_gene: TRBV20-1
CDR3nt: TGCAGTGCCCCGGTTGCTCTAGCTGGGACCGGGGAGCTGTTTTTT
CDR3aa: CSAPVALAGTGELFF

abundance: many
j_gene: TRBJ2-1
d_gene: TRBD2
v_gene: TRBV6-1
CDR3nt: TGTGCCAGCAGTGAAGATACTAGCGGGATCCACAATGAGCAGTTCTTC
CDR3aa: CASSEDTSGIHNEQFF

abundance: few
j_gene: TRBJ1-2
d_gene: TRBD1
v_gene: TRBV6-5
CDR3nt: TGTGCCAGCAGTTACTCGTCCGGGACAGCGGAACTCTATGGCTACACCTTC
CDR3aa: CASSYSSGTAELYGYTF

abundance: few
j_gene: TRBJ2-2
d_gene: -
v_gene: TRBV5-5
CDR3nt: TGTGCCAGCAGCCAATCGGGAGACACCGGGGAGCTGTTTTTT
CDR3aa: CASSQSGDTGELFF

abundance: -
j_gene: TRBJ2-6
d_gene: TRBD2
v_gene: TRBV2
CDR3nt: TGTGCCAGCAGTGTTGGGGCGGGAGGGGATACTGGGGCCAACGTCCTGACTTTC
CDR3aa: CASSVGAGGDTGANVLTF

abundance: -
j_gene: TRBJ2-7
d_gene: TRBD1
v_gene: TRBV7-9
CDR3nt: TGTGCCAGCAGCTTCTCGACAGGGGGTCCCTACGAGCAGTACTTC
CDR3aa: CASSFSTGGPYEQYF

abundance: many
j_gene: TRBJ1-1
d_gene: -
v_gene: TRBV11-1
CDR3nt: TGTGCCAGCAGCTTAGCCATCGGCGAGGACACTGAAGCTTTCTTT
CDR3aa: CASSLAIGEDTEAFF

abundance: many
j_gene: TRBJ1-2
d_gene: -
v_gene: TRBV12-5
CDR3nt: TGTGCTAGTGGTTCGGAAATATCGGGCTATGGCTACACCTTC
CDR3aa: CASGSEISGYGYTF

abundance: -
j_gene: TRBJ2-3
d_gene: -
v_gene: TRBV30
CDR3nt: TGTGCCTGGAGTGCGGGGGGCATTTCAGATACGCAGTATTTT
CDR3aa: CAWSAGGISDTQYF

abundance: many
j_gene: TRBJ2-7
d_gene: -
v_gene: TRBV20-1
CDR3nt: TGCAGTGCTAAAGGGAGAGAGGAGGTTCGGGGCGAGCAGTACTTC
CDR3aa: CSAKGREEVRGEQYF

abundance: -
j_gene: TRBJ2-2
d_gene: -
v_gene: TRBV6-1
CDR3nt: TGTGCCAGCAGTAATCTGGAGAACACCGGGGAGCTGTTTTTT
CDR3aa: CASSNLENTGELFF

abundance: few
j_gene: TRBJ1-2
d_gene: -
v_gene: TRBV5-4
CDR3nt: TGTGCCAGCAGCTTGGACCCCAGGGGAGTGGAGGGCTACACCTTC
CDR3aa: CASSLDPRGVEGYTF

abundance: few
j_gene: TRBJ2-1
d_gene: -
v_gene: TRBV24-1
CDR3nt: TGTGCCACCAAACCAAAAAGGACCAATGAGCAGTTCTTC
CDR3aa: CATKPKRTNEQFF

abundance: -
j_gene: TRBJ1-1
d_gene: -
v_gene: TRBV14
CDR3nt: TGTGCCAGCAGCCAACGAAGGGAGACTGAAGCTTTCTTT
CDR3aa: CASSQRRETEAFF

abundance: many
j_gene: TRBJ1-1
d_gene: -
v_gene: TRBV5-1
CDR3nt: TGCGCCAGCAGCTCCGGTGGGTTAACAGCTTTCTTT
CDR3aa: CASSSGGLTAFF

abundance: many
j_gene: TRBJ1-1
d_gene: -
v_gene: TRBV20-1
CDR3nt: TGCAGTGCTAGTTCCGGGGCCACTGAAGCTTTCTTT
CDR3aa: CSASSGATEAFF

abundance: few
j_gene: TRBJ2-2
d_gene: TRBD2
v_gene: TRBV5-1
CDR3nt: TGCGCCAGCAGCTATAGCGGGAGCTCGAACACCGGGGAGCTGTTTTTT
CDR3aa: CASSYSGSSNTGELFF

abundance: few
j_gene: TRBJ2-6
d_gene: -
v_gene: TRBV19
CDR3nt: TGTGCCAGTAGTCCCGTGGGCAGGAGTGGGGCCAACGTCCTGACTTTC
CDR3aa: CASSPVGRSGANVLTF

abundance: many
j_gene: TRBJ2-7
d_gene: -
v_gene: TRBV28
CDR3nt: TGTGCCAGCATTTTAGGGGGTATGGGCGAGCAGTACTTC
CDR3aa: CASILGGMGEQYF

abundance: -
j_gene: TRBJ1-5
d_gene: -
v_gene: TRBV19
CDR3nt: TGTGCCAGTAGTATACGCCGGGGTGGGGACAATCAGCCCCAGCATTTT
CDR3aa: CASSIRRGGDNQPQHF

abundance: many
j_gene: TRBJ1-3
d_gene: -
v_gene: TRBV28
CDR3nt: TGTGCCAGCAGAAACCACGGTTCTTCTGGAAACACCATATATTTT
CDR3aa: CASRNHGSSGNTIYF